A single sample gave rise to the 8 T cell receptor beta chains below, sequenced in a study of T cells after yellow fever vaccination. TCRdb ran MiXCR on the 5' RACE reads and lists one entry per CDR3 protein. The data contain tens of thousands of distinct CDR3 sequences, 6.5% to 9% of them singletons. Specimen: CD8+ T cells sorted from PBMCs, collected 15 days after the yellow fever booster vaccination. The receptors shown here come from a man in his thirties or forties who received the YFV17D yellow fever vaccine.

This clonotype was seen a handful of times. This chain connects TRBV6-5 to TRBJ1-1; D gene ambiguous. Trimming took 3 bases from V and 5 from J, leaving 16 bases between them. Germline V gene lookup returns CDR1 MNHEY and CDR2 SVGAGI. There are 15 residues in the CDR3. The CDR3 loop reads CASSYGSGPRTEAFF. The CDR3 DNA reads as TGTGCCAGCAGTTATGGGTCCGGGCCGAGAACTGAAGCTTTCTTT.

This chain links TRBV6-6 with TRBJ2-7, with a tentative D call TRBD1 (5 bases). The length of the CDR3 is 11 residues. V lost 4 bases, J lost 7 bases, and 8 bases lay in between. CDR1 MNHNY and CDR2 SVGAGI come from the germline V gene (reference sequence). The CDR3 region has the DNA TGTGCCAGCAGTTTAGGGGCAGAGCAGTACTTC. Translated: CASSLGAEQYF.

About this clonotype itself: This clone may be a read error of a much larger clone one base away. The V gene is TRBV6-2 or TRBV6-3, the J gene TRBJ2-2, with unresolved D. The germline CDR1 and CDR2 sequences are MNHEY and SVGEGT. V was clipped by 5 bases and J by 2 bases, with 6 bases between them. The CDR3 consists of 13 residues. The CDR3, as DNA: TGTGCCAGCAGTCCCCACAACACCGGGGAGCTGTTTTTT. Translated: CASSPHNTGELFF.

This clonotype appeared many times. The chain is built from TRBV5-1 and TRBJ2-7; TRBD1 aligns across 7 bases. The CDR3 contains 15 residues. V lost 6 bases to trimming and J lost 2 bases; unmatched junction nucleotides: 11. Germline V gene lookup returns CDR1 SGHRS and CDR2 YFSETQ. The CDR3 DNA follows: TGCGCCAGCAACCAAGACAGGGCTGGGACCTACGAGCAGTACTTC. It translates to CASNQDRAGTYEQYF.

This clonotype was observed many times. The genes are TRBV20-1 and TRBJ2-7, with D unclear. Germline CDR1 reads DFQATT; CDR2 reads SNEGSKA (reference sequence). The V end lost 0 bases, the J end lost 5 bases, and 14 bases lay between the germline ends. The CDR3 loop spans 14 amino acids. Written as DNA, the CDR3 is TGCAGTGCTAGAGATGGTTCTCTCGGCGACGAGCAGTACTTC. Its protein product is CSARDGSLGDEQYF.

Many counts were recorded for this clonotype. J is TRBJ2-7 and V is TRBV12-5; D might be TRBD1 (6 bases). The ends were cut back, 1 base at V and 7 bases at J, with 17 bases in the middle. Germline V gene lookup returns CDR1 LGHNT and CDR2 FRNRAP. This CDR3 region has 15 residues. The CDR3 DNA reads TGTGCTAGTGGTTTGGAAACCGGGACACGGATGGAGCAGTACTTC. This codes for CASGLETGTRMEQYF.

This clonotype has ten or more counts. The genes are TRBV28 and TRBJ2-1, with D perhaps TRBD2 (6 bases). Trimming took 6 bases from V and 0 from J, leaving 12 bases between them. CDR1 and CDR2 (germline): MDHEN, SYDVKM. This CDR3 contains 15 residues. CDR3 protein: CASSLEGGSYNEQFF. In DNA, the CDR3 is TGTGCCAGCAGCCTGGAGGGAGGCTCCTACAATGAGCAGTTCTTC.

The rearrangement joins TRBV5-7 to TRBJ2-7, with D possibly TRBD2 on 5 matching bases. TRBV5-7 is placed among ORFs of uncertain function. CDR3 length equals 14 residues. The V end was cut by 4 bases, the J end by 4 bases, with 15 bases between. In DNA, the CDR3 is TGTGCCAGCAGCCCGGGGTTGCTCTGGTACGAGCAGTACTTC. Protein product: CASSPGLLWYEQYF.